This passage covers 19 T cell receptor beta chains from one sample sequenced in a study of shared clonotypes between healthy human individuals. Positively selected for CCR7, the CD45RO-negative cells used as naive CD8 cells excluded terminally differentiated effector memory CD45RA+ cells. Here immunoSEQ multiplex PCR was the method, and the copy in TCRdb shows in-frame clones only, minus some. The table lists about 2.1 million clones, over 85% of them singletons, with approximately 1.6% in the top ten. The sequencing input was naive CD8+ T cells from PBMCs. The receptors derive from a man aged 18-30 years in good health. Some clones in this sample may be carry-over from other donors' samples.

In DNA, the CDR3 is TGCAGCGCCGTAACAGTTTCCGGCTACACCTTC. This gives the protein CSAVTVSGYTF. The chain is built from TRBV29-1 and TRBJ1-2, with D hard to call. Germline CDR1 and CDR2: SQVTM and ANQGSEA. The CDR3 runs to 11 residues. With 7 bases removed from V and 8 bases from J, the gap between germline ends came to 14 bases.

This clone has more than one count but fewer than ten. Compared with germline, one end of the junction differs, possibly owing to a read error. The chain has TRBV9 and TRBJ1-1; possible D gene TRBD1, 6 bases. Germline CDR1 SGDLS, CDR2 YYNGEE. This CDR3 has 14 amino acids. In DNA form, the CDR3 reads TGTGCCAGCAGCGTAGGCCAGGGGAACCCTGAAGCTTTCTTT. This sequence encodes CASSVGQGNPEAFF.

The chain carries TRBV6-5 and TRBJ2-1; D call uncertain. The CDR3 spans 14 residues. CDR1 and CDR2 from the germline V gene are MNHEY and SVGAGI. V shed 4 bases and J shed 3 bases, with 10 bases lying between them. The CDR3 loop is CASSFQSRYNEQFF. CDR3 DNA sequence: TGTGCCAGCAGTTTCCAAAGTCGCTACAATGAGCAGTTCTTC.

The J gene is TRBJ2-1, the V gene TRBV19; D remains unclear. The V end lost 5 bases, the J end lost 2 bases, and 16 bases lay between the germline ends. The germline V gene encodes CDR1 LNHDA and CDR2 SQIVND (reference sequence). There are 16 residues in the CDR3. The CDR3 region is CASSVSFESAYNEQFF. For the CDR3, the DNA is TGTGCCAGTAGTGTTTCGTTCGAGTCCGCCTACAATGAGCAGTTCTTC.

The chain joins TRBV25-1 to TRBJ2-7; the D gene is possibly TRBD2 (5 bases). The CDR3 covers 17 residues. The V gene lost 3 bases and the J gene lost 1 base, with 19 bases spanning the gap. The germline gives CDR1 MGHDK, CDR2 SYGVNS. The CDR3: CASSDRIRTGSSYEQYF. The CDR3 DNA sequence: TGTGCCAGCAGTGACCGTATTCGAACGGGATCTTCCTACGAGCAGTACTTC.

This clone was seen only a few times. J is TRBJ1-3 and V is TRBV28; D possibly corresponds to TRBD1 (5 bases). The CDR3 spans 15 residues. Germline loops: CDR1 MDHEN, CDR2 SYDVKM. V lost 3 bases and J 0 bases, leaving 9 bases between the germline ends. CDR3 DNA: TGTGCCAGCAGTTTCAGGGCAAACTCTGGAAACACCATATATTTT. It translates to CASSFRANSGNTIYF.

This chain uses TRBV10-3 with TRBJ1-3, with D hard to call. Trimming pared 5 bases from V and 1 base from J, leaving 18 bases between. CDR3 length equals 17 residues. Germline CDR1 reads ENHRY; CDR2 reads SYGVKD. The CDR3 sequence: CAISMIPRRGSGNTIYF. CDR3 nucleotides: TGTGCCATCAGTATGATACCTCGTCGTGGGTCTGGAAACACCATATATTTT.

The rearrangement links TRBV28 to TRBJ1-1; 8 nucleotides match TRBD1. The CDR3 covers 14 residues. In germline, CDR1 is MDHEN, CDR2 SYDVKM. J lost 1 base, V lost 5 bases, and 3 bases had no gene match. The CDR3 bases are TGTGCCAGCAGTCAGGGACAGGCGAACACTGAAGCTTTCTTT. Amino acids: CASSQGQANTEAFF.

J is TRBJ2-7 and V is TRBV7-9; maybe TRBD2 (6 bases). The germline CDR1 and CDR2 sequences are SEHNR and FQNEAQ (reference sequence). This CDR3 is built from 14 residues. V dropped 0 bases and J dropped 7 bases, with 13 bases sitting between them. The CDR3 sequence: CASSLALEGNEQYF. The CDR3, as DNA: TGTGCCAGCAGCTTAGCGCTGGAGGGAAATGAGCAGTACTTC. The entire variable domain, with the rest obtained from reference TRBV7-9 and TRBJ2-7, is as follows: DTGVSQNPRHKITKRGQNVTFRCDPISEHNRLYWYRQTLGQGPEFLTYFQNEAQLEKSRLLSDRFSAERPKGSFSTLEIQRTEQGDSAMYLCASSLALEGNEQYFGPGTRLTVT.

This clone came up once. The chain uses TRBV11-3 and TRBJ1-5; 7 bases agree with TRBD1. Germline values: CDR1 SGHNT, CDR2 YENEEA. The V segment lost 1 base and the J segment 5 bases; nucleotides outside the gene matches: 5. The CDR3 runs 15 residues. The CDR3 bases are TGTGCCAGCAGCTTAGTACAGGGGTATCATCAGCCCCAGCATTTT. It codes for CASSLVQGYHQPQHF.

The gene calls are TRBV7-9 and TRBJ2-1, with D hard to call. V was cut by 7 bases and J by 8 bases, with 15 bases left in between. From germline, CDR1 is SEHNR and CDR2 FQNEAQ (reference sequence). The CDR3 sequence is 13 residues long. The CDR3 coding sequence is TGTGCCAGCACTCCAGGCCTGCGTGATGAGCAGTTCTTC. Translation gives CASTPGLRDEQFF. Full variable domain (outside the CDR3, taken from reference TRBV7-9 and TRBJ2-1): DTGVSQNPRHKITKRGQNVTFRCDPISEHNRLYWYRQTLGQGPEFLTYFQNEAQLEKSRLLSDRFSAERPKGSFSTLEIQRTEQGDSAMYLCASTPGLRDEQFFGPGTRLTVL.

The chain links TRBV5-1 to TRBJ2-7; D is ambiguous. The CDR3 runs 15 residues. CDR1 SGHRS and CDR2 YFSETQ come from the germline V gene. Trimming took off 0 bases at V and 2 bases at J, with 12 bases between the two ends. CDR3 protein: CASSLEVGRAYEQYF. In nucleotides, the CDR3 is TGCGCCAGCAGCTTGGAGGTAGGACGGGCCTACGAGCAGTACTTC.

CDR3 bases: TGTGCCAGCAGCCCGCCGGGGGGGAGCACAGATACGCAGTATTTT. Encoded protein: CASSPPGGSTDTQYF. This chain uses TRBV7-9 with TRBJ2-3, with TRBD2 identical over 8 bases. The CDR3 is made up of 15 amino acids. Germline V gene lookup returns CDR1 SEHNR and CDR2 FQNEAQ (reference sequence). Trimming took 5 bases from V and 0 from J; bases not matched to a gene: 4.

The CDR3, as DNA: TGTGCCAGCAGCTTGGACCCGGAGGACGAGCAGTACTTC. As protein: CASSLDPEDEQYF. The chain has TRBV5-6 and TRBJ2-7; D is perhaps TRBD2 (5 bases). The CDR3 is made up of 13 amino acids. Trimming took off 0 bases at V and 5 bases at J, with 9 bases between the two ends. Germline V gene lookup returns CDR1 SGHDT and CDR2 YYEEEE.

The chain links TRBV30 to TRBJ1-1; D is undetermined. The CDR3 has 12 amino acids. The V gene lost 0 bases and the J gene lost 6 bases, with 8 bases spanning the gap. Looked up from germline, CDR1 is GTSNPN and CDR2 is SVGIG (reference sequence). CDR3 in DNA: TGTGCCTGGAGTGTATTTACCGCTGAAGCTTTCTTT. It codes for CAWSVFTAEAFF.

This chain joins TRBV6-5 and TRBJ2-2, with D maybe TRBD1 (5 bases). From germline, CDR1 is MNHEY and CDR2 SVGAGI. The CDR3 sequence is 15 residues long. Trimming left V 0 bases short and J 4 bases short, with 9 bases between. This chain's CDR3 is CASSYSMGRTGELFF. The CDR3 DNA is TGTGCCAGCAGTTACTCTATGGGGCGCACCGGGGAGCTGTTTTTT.

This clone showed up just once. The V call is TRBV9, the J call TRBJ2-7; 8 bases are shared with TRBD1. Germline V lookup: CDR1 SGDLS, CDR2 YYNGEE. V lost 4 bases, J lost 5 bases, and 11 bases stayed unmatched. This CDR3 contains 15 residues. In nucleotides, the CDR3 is TGTGCCAGCAGCTGGTCAGGGGGCCGCAAGGACGAGCAGTACTTC. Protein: CASSWSGGRKDEQYF.

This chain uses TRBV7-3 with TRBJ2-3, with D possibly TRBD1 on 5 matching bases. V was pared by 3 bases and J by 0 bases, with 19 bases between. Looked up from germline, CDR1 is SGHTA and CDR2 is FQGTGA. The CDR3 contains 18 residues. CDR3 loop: CASSLPPWADTSTDTQYF. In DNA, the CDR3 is TGTGCCAGCAGCTTGCCCCCTTGGGCGGACACTAGCACAGATACGCAGTATTTT.

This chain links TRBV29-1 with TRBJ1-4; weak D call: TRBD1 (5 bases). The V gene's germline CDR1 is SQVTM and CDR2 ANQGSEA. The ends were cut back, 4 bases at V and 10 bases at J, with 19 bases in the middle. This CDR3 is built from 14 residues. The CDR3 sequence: CSVASEGMARKLFF. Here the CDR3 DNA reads TGCAGCGTTGCCAGTGAGGGGATGGCAAGAAAACTGTTTTTT.